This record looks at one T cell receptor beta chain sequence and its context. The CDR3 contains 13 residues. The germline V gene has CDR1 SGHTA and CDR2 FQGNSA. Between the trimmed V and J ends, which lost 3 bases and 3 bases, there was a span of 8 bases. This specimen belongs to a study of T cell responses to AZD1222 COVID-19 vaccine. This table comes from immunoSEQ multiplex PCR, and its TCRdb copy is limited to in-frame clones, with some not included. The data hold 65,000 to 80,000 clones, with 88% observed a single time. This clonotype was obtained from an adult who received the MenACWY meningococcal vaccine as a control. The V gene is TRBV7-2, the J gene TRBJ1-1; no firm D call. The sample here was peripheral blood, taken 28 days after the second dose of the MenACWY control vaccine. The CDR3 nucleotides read TGTGCCAGCAGCTTCAGGTGGCACACTGAAGCTTTCTTT. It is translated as CASSFRWHTEAFF.